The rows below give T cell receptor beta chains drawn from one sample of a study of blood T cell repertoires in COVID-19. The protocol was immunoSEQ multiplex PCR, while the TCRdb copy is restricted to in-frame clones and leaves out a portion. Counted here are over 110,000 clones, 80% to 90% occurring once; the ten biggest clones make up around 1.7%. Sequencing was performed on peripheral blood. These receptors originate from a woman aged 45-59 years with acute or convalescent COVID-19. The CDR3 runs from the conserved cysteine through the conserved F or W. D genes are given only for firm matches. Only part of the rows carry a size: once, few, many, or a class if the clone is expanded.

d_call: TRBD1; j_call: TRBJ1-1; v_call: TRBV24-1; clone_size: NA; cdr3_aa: CATSAGGTAEAFF; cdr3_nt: TGTGCCACCAGCGCAGGAGGGACAGCTGAAGCTTTCTTT
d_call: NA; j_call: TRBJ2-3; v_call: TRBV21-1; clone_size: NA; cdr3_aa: CASSAKTGASTDTQYF; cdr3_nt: TGTGCCAGCAGCGCAAAGACAGGGGCGAGCACAGATACGCAGTATTTT
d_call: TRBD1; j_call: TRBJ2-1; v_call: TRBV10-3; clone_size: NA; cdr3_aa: CAIRSPGGPYNEQFF; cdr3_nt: TGTGCCATCAGGTCCCCAGGGGGACCCTACAATGAGCAGTTCTTC
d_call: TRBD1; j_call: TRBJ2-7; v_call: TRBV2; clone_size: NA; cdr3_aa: CASSQPGTARNYEQYF; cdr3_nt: TGTGCCAGCAGCCAACCGGGGACAGCACGAAACTACGAGCAGTACTTC
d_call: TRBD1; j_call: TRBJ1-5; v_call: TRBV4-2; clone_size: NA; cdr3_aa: CASSLTGDSQPQHF; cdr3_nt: TGTGCCAGCAGCCTCACAGGGGATAGTCAGCCCCAGCATTTT
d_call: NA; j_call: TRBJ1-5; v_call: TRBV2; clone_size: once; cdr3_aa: CASRKDRYSNQPQHF; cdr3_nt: TGTGCCAGCAGGAAGGACAGATATAGCAATCAGCCCCAGCATTTT
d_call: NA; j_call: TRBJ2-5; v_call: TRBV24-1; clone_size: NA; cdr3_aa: CATSDPVGETQYF; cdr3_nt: TGTGCCACCAGTGACCCCGTCGGGGAGACCCAGTACTTC
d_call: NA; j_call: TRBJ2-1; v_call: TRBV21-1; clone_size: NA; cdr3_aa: CASSKTRTPVLNEQFF; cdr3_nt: TGTGCCAGCAGCAAGACGAGGACACCCGTCCTTAATGAGCAGTTCTTC
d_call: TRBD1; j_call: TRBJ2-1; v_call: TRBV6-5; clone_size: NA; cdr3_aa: CASSFIDRAEQFF; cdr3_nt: TGTGCCAGCAGTTTTATCGACAGGGCGGAGCAGTTCTTC
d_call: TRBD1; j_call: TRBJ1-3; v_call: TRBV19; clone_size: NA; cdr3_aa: CASSLGQRALSGNTIYF; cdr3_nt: TGTGCCAGTAGTCTGGGACAGCGTGCCCTCTCTGGAAACACCATATATTTT
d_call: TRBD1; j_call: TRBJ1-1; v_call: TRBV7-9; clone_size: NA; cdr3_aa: CASSSGQGATEAFF; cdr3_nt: TGTGCCAGCAGCTCGGGACAGGGGGCCACTGAAGCTTTCTTT
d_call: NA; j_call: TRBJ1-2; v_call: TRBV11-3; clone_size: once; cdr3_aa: CASSLDPRGGGYTF; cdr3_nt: TGTGCCAGCAGCTTAGACCCACGTGGCGGGGGCTACACCTTC
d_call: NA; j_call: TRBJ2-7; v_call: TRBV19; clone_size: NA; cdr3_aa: CASSRAGMNPYEQYF; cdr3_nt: TGTGCCAGTAGTAGGGCGGGGATGAATCCCTACGAGCAGTACTTC
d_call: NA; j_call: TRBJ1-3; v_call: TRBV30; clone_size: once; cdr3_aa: CAWSWGTGNTIYF; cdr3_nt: TGTGCCTGGAGTTGGGGGACAGGAAACACCATATATTTT
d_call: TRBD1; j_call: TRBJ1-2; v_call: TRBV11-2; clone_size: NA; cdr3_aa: CASSQTGANYGYTF; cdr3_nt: TGTGCCAGCAGCCAGACAGGGGCTAACTATGGCTACACCTTC
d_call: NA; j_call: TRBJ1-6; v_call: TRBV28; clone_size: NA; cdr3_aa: CASRRGQDRNSPLHF; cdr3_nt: TGTGCCAGCAGGCGCGGTCAGGACAGAAATTCACCCCTCCACTTT
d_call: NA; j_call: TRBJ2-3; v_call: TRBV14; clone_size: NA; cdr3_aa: CASSFVGTDTQYF; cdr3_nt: TGTGCCAGCAGTTTTGTAGGCACAGATACGCAGTATTTT
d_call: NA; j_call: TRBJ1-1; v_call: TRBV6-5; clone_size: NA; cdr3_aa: CASLGGQVRTEAFF; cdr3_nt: TGTGCCAGCCTGGGGGGGCAAGTGAGGACTGAAGCTTTCTTT
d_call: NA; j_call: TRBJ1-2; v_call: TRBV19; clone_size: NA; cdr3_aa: CASSIGTQNYGYTF; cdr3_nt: TGTGCCAGTAGTATAGGTACCCAGAACTATGGCTACACCTTC
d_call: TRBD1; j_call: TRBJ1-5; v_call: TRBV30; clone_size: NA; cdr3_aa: CAWSSGQGGYQPQHF; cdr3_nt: TGTGCCTGGAGTTCTGGACAGGGGGGATATCAGCCCCAGCATTTT
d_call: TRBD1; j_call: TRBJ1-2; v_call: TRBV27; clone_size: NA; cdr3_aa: CASSSGQGRGYTF; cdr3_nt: TGTGCCAGCAGTTCCGGACAGGGAAGAGGCTACACCTTC
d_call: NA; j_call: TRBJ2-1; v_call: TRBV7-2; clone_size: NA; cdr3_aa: CASSGGIWTVGNEQFF; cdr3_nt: TGTGCCAGCAGCGGAGGGATATGGACGGTGGGGAATGAGCAGTTCTTC
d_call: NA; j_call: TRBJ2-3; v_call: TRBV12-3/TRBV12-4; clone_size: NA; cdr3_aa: CASTLGGDTQYF; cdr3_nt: TGTGCCAGCACCCTCGGGGGAGATACGCAGTATTTT
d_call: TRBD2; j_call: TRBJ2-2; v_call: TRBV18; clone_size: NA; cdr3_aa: CASSPIPAGGPDTGELFF; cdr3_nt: TGTGCCAGCTCACCAATCCCAGCGGGAGGGCCTGACACCGGGGAGCTGTTTTTT
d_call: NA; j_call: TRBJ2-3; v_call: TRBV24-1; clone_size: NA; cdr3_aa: CATSLGGPTDTQYF; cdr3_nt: TGTGCCACCAGTTTGGGGGGGCCTACAGATACGCAGTATTTT
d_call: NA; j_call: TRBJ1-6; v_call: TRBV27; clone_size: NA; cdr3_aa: CASSLSTGREGSPLHF; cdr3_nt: TGTGCCAGCAGTTTATCAACAGGGCGGGAGGGATCACCCCTCCACTTT
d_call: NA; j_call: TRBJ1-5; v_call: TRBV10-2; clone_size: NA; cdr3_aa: CASSELQGRNQPQHF; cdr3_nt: TGCGCCAGCAGTGAATTACAGGGACGCAATCAGCCCCAGCATTTT
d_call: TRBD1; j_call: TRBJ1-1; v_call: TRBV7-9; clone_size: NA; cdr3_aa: CASSTPTGLRREDTEAFF; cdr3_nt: TGTGCCAGCAGCACCCCGACAGGGCTGAGGAGAGAGGACACTGAAGCTTTCTTT
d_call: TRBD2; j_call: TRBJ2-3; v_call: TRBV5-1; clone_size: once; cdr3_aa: CASSTGLAGSTDTQYF; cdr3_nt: TGCGCCAGCAGCACGGGACTAGCGGGTAGCACAGATACGCAGTATTTT
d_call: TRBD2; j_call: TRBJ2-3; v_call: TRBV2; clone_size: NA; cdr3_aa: CASSALRGGRNTDTQYF; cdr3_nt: TGTGCCAGCAGTGCCCTTCGGGGGGGCCGTAACACAGATACGCAGTATTTT
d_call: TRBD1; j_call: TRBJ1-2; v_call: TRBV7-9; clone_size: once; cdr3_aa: CASSSVPGQGVYGYTF; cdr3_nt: TGTGCCAGCAGCTCGGTGCCGGGACAGGGAGTCTATGGCTACACCTTC
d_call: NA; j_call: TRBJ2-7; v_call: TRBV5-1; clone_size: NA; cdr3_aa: CASSAQPPGEQYF; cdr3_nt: TGCGCCAGCAGCGCACAGCCCCCGGGGGAGCAGTACTTC
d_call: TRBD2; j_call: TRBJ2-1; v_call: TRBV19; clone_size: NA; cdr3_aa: CASCPAGVPDNEQFF; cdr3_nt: TGTGCCAGTTGCCCAGCGGGAGTCCCCGACAATGAGCAGTTCTTC
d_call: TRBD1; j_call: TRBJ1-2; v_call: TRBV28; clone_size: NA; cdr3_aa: CASGQGSSSGYTF; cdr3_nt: TGTGCCAGCGGACAGGGATCTTCGAGCGGCTACACCTTC
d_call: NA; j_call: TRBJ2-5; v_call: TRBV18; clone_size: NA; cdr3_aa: CASSPEGQETQYF; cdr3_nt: TGTGCCAGCTCACCAGAGGGTCAAGAGACCCAGTACTTC
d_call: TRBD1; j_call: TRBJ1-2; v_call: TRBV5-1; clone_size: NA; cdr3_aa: CASSYGTGKFGYYGYTF; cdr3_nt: TGCGCCAGCAGCTACGGGACAGGGAAGTTCGGGTACTATGGCTACACCTTC
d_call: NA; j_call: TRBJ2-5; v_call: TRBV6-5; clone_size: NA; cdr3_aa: CASGPGLETQYF; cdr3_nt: TGTGCCAGCGGTCCAGGGTTAGAGACCCAGTACTTC
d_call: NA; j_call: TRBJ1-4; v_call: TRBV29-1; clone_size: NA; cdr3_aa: CSVAGGAGELFF; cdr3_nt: TGCAGCGTTGCGGGGGGCGCGGGGGAACTGTTTTTT
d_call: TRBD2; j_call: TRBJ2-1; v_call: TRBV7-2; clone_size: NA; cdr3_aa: CASSSYPGLASYNEQFF; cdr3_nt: TGTGCCAGCAGCTCCTACCCGGGACTAGCGTCTTACAATGAGCAGTTCTTC
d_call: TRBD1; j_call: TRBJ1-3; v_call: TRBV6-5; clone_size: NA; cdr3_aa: CASRGGAENTIYF; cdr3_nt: TGTGCCAGCAGAGGGGGCGCGGAGAACACCATATATTTT
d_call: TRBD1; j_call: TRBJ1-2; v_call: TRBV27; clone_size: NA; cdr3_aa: CASLPSGTGGYGYTF; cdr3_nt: TGTGCCAGCCTCCCTTCCGGGACAGGAGGATATGGCTACACCTTC
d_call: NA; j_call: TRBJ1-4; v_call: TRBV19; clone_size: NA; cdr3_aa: CASSIGPSRSGKLFF; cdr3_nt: TGTGCCAGTAGTATAGGGCCCAGTCGTAGCGGGAAACTGTTTTTT
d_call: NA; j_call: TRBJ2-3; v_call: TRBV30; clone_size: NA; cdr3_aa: CAWSGTSSDTQYF; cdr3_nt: TGTGCCTGGAGCGGAACTAGTTCAGATACGCAGTATTTT
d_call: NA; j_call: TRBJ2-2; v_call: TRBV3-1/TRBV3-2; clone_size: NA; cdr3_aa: CASSQAPGTGELFF; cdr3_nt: TGTGCCAGCAGCCAAGCCCCCGGCACCGGGGAGCTGTTTTTT
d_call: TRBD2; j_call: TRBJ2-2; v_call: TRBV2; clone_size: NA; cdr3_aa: CAGRGLRTGELFF; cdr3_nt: TGTGCCGGAAGGGGACTACGCACCGGGGAGCTGTTTTTT
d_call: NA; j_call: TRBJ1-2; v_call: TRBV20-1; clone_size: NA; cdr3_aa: CSVESGYGYTF; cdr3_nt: TGCAGTGTCGAGAGTGGCTATGGCTACACCTTC
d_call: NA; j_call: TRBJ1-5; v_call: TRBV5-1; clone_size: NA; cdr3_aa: CASSLWGDSNQPQHF; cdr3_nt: TGCGCCAGCAGCCTTTGGGGAGATAGCAATCAGCCCCAGCATTTT
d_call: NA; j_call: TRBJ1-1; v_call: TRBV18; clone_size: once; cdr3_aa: CASSPQEGNTEAFF; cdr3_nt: TGTGCCAGCTCACCACAGGAGGGCAACACTGAAGCTTTCTTT
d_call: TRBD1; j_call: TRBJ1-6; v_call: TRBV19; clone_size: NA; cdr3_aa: CASRGGQAGDSPLHF; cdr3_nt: TGTGCCAGTAGGGGGGGACAGGCCGGGGATTCACCCCTCCACTTT
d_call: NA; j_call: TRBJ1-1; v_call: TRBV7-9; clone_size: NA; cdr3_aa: CASSLAQGAGTEAFF; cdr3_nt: TGTGCCAGCAGCTTAGCGCAGGGCGCGGGAACTGAAGCTTTCTTT
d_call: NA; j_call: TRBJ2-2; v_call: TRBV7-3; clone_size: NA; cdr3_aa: CASSLSSASNTGELFF; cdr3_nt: TGTGCCAGCAGCTTATCCTCTGCGTCGAACACCGGGGAGCTGTTTTTT
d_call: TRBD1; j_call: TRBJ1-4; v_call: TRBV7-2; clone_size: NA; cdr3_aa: CASSLGFTGGREKLFF; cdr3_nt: TGTGCCAGCAGCTTAGGCTTCACAGGGGGCCGTGAAAAACTGTTTTTT
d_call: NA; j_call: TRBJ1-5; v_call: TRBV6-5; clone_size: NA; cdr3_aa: CASSLTGHQPQHF; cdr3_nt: TGTGCCAGCAGTCTTACAGGGCACCAGCCCCAGCATTTT
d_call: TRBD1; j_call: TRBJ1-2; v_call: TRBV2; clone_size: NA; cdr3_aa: CASSGDRGLYGYTF; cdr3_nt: TGTGCCAGCAGTGGGGACAGGGGCCTCTATGGCTACACCTTC
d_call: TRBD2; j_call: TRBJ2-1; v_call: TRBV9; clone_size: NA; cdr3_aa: CASSVAIGLAGNEQFF; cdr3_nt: TGTGCCAGCAGCGTAGCTATTGGGCTAGCGGGCAATGAGCAGTTCTTC